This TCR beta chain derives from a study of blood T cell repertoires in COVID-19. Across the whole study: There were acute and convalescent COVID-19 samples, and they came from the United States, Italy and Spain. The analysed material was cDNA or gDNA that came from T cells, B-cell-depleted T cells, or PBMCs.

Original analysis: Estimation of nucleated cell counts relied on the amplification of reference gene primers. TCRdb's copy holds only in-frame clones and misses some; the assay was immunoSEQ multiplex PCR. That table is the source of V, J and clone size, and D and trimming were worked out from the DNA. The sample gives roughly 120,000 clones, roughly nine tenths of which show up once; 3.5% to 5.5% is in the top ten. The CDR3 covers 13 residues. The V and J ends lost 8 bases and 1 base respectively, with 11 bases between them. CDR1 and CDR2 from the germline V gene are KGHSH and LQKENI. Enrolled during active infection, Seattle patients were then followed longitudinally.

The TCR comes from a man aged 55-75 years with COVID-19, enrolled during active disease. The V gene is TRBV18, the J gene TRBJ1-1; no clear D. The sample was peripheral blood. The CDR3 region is CASAEQSNTEAFF. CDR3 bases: TGTGCCAGCGCTGAACAGTCGAACACTGAAGCTTTCTTT.